Below are 10 T cell receptor beta chains sequenced from a single sample in a study of technical replicates of blood from several donors. Some clones are missing from TCRdb's copy, which holds only in-frame ones; the method was immunoSEQ multiplex PCR. The sample has just under 100,000 clones; 95% are singletons. Sequenced: T cells isolated from PBMCs. Receptor source: a human donor in good health.

The rearrangement links TRBV19 to TRBJ1-1; 10 bases map to TRBD1. Trimming took 6 bases from V and 1 from J; bases not matched to a gene: 11. The CDR3 contains 17 residues. CDR1 and CDR2 from the germline V gene are LNHDA and SQIVND (reference sequence). The CDR3 region is CASSSIDRGPWNTEAFF. The CDR3 DNA reads TGTGCCAGTAGCTCTATCGACAGGGGGCCCTGGAACACTGAAGCTTTCTTT.

The chain uses TRBV28 and TRBJ2-7; 10 bases agree with TRBD1. This CDR3 is built from 14 residues. Per germline, CDR1 MDHEN and CDR2 SYDVKM. V trimming: 6 bases; J trimming: 4 bases; junction bases outside the gene matches: 6. This CDR3 is CASSPDRGLYEQYF. The CDR3 DNA is TGTGCCAGCAGCCCGGACAGGGGGTTGTACGAGCAGTACTTC.

This clone has a single count. The chain combines TRBV7-6 with TRBJ2-3; D possibly corresponds to TRBD2 (7 bases). The CDR3 is 18 residues long. V was shortened by 1 base and J by 0 bases, with 17 bases between the two germline ends. Germline V gene data show CDR1 as SGHVS and CDR2 as FNYEAQ. The CDR3 reads CASSLEGGLQSSTDTQYF. DNA of the CDR3: TGTGCCAGCAGCTTAGAGGGGGGACTACAATCTAGCACAGATACGCAGTATTTT.

This clone was seen just once. The V call is TRBV18, the J call TRBJ1-4, with 7 positions matching TRBD1. The CDR3 consists of 14 residues. The J segment lost 4 bases and the V segment lost 6 bases, leaving 5 bases of the junction unmatched. CDR1 KGHSH and CDR2 LQKENI come from the germline V gene. CDR3 in amino acids: CASSPGQFNEKLFF. The CDR3 nucleotides read TGTGCCAGCTCCCCGGGACAGTTTAATGAAAAACTGTTTTTT.

In DNA, the CDR3 is TGTGCCAGCAGCTTAACCCGAAGGGGGTATGAGCAGTTCTTC. It is translated as CASSLTRRGYEQFF. This rearrangement joins TRBV7-2 to TRBJ2-1, with D maybe TRBD1 (6 bases). Germline V CDR1 and CDR2: SGHTA, FQGNSA. Trimming removed 2 bases at V and 8 bases at J, with 13 bases between. There are 14 residues in the CDR3.

This clone has just a few counts. The chain recombines TRBV30 with TRBJ1-2; 10 bases agree with TRBD1. This CDR3 comprises 20 residues. Germline-derived CDR1 and CDR2 are GTSNPN and SVGIG (reference sequence). V trimming: 1 base; J trimming: 3 bases; junction bases outside the gene matches: 20. This CDR3 reads CAWSALPPIRQGAFYYGYTF. The CDR3 DNA sequence: TGTGCCTGGAGTGCCTTACCTCCAATCAGACAGGGGGCGTTCTACTATGGCTACACCTTC. Using reference TRBV30 and TRBJ1-2 for the parts outside the CDR3, the full variable domain is SQTIHQWPATLVQPVGSPLSLECTVEGTSNPNLYWYRQAAGRGLQLLFYSVGIGQISSEVPQNLSASRPQDRQFILSSKKLLLSDSGFYLCAWSALPPIRQGAFYYGYTFGSGTRLTVV.

This clone was counted a single time. The gene calls are TRBV23-1 and TRBJ1-1; 9 bases match TRBD1. TRBV23-1 is labeled an ORF, and its function is uncertain. Losses at the gene ends were 2 bases for V and 5 bases for J; bases not matched to a gene: 15. The CDR3 is 18 amino acids. CDR3 bases: TGCGCCAGCAGTCAACGTACCGGGACAGGGACCCGGACGACTGAAGCTTTCTTT. Translating it yields CASSQRTGTGTRTTEAFF.

This rearrangement joins TRBV2 to TRBJ2-3; a possible D gene is TRBD2 (6 bases). This CDR3 is 14 amino acids long. Germline CDR1 is SNHLY and CDR2 is FYNNEI. The ends were cut back, 2 bases at V and 5 bases at J, with 11 bases in the middle. CDR3 coding DNA: TGTGCCAGCAGTGAAATGGGGGGATTAGATACGCAGTATTTT. It codes for CASSEMGGLDTQYF. Based on the CDR3 plus reference TRBV2 and TRBJ2-3, the full variable domain is EPEVTQTPSHQVTQMGQEVILRCVPISNHLYFYWYRQILGQKVEFLVSFYNNEISEKSEIFDDQFSVERPDGSNFTLKIRSTKLEDSAMYFCASSEMGGLDTQYFGPGTRLTVL.

V is TRBV5-5 and J is TRBJ2-1, with 8 bases that match TRBD2. V gave up 3 bases and J gave up 4 bases; unmatched junction bases: 12. This CDR3 is built from 17 residues. The V gene's germline CDR1 is SGHKS and CDR2 YYEKEE (reference sequence). The CDR3 nucleotides are TGTGCCAGCAGCTCCGGAGCGGGAGATCCACAATACAATGAGCAGTTCTTC. Amino acid sequence: CASSSGAGDPQYNEQFF.

This clone was seen just once. The chain has TRBV5-1 and TRBJ2-5, with TRBD2 matching 7 bases. The CDR3 spans 15 residues. After removal of 5 bases from V and 0 bases from J, the junction contained 7 bases not matched to a gene. CDR1 and CDR2 (germline): SGHRS, YFSETQ. Here the CDR3 reads CASSFFGGDQETQYF. The CDR3 DNA reads TGCGCCAGCAGTTTCTTTGGGGGGGACCAAGAGACCCAGTACTTC.